This T cell receptor beta chain was sequenced in a study of T cell responses to AZD1222 COVID-19 vaccine. Overall study results and limits: Females made up more of the donors, who were largely white British, and clonal diversity may have come out too low. The reported proportion of spike-specific TCRs targeting unmutated variant regions was nearly half. At 160-218 and 743-854, vaccine-associated CD4 TCRs were dominant, and they spanned spike.

The germline gives CDR1 SGHTA, CDR2 FQGNSA. This CDR3 has 13 residues. Germline trimming cut 5 bases from V and 7 bases from J; bases unmatched to any gene: 5. Clones were read by immunoSEQ multiplex PCR, and TCRdb kept only the in-frame ones, dropping some. The sample has around 200,000 clones, around 89% seen once. Note on this clone: Its antigen remains unknown.

This clonotype originated in an adult who received the AZD1222 COVID-19 vaccine. The source material was peripheral blood, sampled 28 days after the second AZD1222 dose. J is TRBJ1-5 and V is TRBV7-2; TRBD1 matches at 7 bases. CDR3 in amino acids: CASSRQGNQPQHF. DNA for the CDR3: TGTGCCAGCAGCCGACAGGGAAACCAGCCCCAGCATTTT.